These 9 T cell receptor beta chains were all obtained from the same sample, sequenced in a study of cytomegalovirus exposure and HLA in healthy donors. With 60 Vbeta and 13 Jbeta primers, the PCR was carried out. TCRdb's table, derived via immunoSEQ multiplex PCR, lists solely in-frame clones and lacks some. Of 100,000 or so clones listed, 83% are singletons. The sequencing sample was made of PBMCs. Source of these receptors: a man aged 18 to 30 in good health and CMV-seronegative.

V is TRBV7-2 and J is TRBJ1-1; TRBD1 matches 7 bases. CDR3 length: 13 residues. V was clipped by 5 bases and J by 5 bases; unmatched bases: 5. CDR1 and CDR2 from the germline V gene are SGHTA and FQGNSA. The CDR3 loop reads CASSRDRETEAFF. The CDR3 nucleotides read TGTGCCAGCAGCCGAGACAGGGAAACTGAAGCTTTCTTT.

The V call is TRBV14, the J call TRBJ2-1, with TRBD2 matching 9 bases. This CDR3 region has 17 residues. Germline loops: CDR1 SGHDN, CDR2 FVKESK. V gave up 0 bases and J gave up 9 bases; unmatched junction bases: 12. This CDR3 is CASSQDTGILAGLEQFF. The CDR3 DNA reads TGTGCCAGCAGCCAAGATACGGGTATCCTAGCGGGACTTGAGCAGTTCTTC.

The CDR3: CASSQVLDTPYEQYF. CDR3 nucleotides: TGCGCCAGCAGCCAAGTCTTGGACACGCCCTACGAGCAGTACTTC. This chain connects TRBV4-3 to TRBJ2-5, with a possible D match to TRBD1 (5 bases). TRBJ2-7 matches the DNA end more closely, so the J call is doubtful. CDR3 size: 15 residues. CDR1 is LGHNA and CDR2 is YSLEER in the germline V gene.

The chain combines TRBV6-1 with TRBJ2-1; 7 bases map to TRBD2. Germline CDR1 MNHNS, CDR2 SASEGT. Trimming removed 4 bases from V and 2 bases from J; junction bases left unmatched: 2. The CDR3 is made up of 14 amino acids. The CDR3 reads CASSVAGTYNEQFF. Here the CDR3 DNA reads TGTGCCAGCAGTGTAGCGGGCACCTACAATGAGCAGTTCTTC.

Here the CDR3 DNA reads TGTGCCAGTACAGATCTCGGCGGGATGGGAGATACGCAGTATTTT. Its protein product is CASTDLGGMGDTQYF. V and J are TRBV19 and TRBJ2-3; tentative D call: TRBD2 (6 bases). The germline V and J ends were trimmed by 7 bases and 5 bases, with 19 bases remaining between them. Germline V gives CDR1 LNHDA, CDR2 SQIVND (reference sequence). The CDR3 is made up of 15 amino acids.

The gene calls are TRBV10-3 and TRBJ1-1; TRBD1 matches 9 bases. After removal of 11 bases from V and 0 bases from J, the junction contained 4 bases not matched to a gene. In germline, CDR1 is ENHRY, CDR2 SYGVKD. CDR3 length: 13 amino acids. The CDR3 bases are TGTGCCGTACAGGGGGCGATGAACACTGAAGCTTTCTTT. Its translation is CAVQGAMNTEAFF.

V usage is TRBV28 and J usage is TRBJ1-1; D gene ambiguous. The CDR3 is 13 amino acids. Germline values: CDR1 MDHEN, CDR2 SYDVKM. V lost 2 bases to trimming and J lost 6 bases, with 10 bases between them. CDR3 in amino acids: CASSLPGRAEAFF. The CDR3 DNA reads TGTGCCAGCAGTTTACCCGGGAGGGCTGAAGCTTTCTTT.

In nucleotides, the CDR3 is TGCGCCAGCAGCAACCGGGACTCCAAACACCATTTCATGAACACTGAAGCTTTCTTT. It yields the protein CASSNRDSKHHFMNTEAFF. This chain joins TRBV5-1 and TRBJ1-1, with D possibly TRBD1 on 5 matching bases. Between the trimmed V and J ends, which lost 4 bases and 0 bases, there was a span of 25 bases. Germline CDR1 SGHRS, CDR2 YFSETQ. The CDR3 has 19 amino acids.

This clone turned up a few times. This rearrangement joins TRBV14 to TRBJ1-1; 8 bases line up with TRBD1. J lost 4 bases, V lost 2 bases, and 9 bases had no gene match. Germline V gives CDR1 SGHDN, CDR2 FVKESK. This CDR3 is 16 amino acids long. This CDR3 reads CASSQRIGRGRTEAFF. CDR3 nucleotides: TGTGCCAGCAGCCAAAGAATTGGCAGGGGGCGCACTGAAGCTTTCTTT.